This T cell receptor (beta chain) came from a study of OX40 agonist ivuxolimab in advanced cancers. Study as a whole: In three patients, partial responses were observed, one with hepatocellular carcinoma and two with cutaneous melanoma.

A remark on this clone: Other DNA sequences in the sample encode the same CDR3.

Some clones are missing from TCRdb's copy, which holds only in-frame ones; the method was immunoSEQ multiplex PCR. The data show 45,000 to 55,000 clones, around 84% seen once. The sequence was obtained from an adult with an advanced solid tumor such as melanoma, head and neck, liver or kidney cancer. The material was CD4+ or CD8+ T cells sorted from blood, obtained in a trial of the OX40 agonist ivuxolimab.

The CDR3 reads CASSPPGQGPYGYTF. The CDR3 DNA follows: TGTGCCAGCAGCCCTCCGGGACAGGGCCCCTATGGCTACACCTTC. The chain links TRBV28 to TRBJ1-2; 9 bases agree with TRBD1. Germline CDR1 is MDHEN and CDR2 is SYDVKM. This CDR3 contains 15 residues. V was clipped by 6 bases and J by 4 bases; unmatched bases: 9.